These 16 T cell receptor beta chains were sequenced from one sample in a study of Tregs in tolerant kidney transplant recipients. Method: immunoSEQ multiplex PCR; TCRdb's copy keeps in-frame clones and lacks some. This sample yields around 230,000 clones, of which 84% are seen a single time; around 0.64% belongs to the top ten. What was sequenced was CD4+ T cells from blood. The receptor source for this set is a human donor in good health.

The chain is built from TRBV5-1 and TRBJ2-2; TRBD1 matches at 10 bases. V gave up 3 bases and J gave up 6 bases; unmatched junction bases: 8. Germline CDR1 is SGHRS and CDR2 is YFSETQ. The CDR3 length is 16 residues. The CDR3 sequence: CASSSGGTGDPGELFF. The CDR3 region has the DNA TGCGCCAGCAGCTCGGGCGGGACAGGGGATCCCGGGGAGCTGTTTTTT.

This rearrangement joins TRBV4-1 to TRBJ2-7, with D perhaps given as TRBD1 or TRBD2 (5 bases each). V dropped 2 bases and J dropped 9 bases, with 20 bases sitting between them. CDR3 length: 15 amino acids. Germline CDR1 is MGHRA and CDR2 is YSYEKL. The CDR3 DNA reads as TGCGCCAGCAGCCAACCGGGCATGGGGGAAAACGGGCAGTACTTC. Protein product: CASSQPGMGENGQYF.

This clone was seen once. This sequence joins TRBV11-3 and TRBJ2-1; TRBD2 matches at 11 bases. Germline V gene data show CDR1 as SGHNT and CDR2 as YENEEA. CDR3 size: 17 residues. Unmatched junction bases numbered 7, after V lost 5 bases and J lost 1 base. CDR3 nucleotides: TGTGCCAGCAGCGCGGGACTAGCGGCGGCGTCCTACAATGAGCAGTTCTTC. Protein sequence: CASSAGLAAASYNEQFF.

The V call is TRBV18, the J call TRBJ2-3; 10 nucleotides match TRBD2. Germline assignment: CDR1 KGHSH and CDR2 LQKENI. The V gene end was trimmed by 2 bases and the J gene end by 4 bases; junction bases not matched to a gene: 6. CDR3 length: 16 residues. For the CDR3, the DNA is TGTGCCAGCTCACCATTGCCTAGCGGGGGTTCAGATACGCAGTATTTT. It codes for CASSPLPSGGSDTQYF. Filled out from reference TRBV18 and TRBJ2-3, the complete variable domain reads NAGVMQNPRHLVRRRGQEARLRCSPMKGHSHVYWYRQLPEEGLKFMVYLQKENIIDESGMPKERFSAEFPKEGPSILRIQQVVRGDSAAYFCASSPLPSGGSDTQYFGPGTRLTVL.

The rearrangement links TRBV5-1 to TRBJ1-6; D gene unclear. This CDR3 region has 15 residues. V was pared by 0 bases and J by 10 bases, with 14 bases between. Germline-derived CDR1 and CDR2 are SGHRS and YFSETQ. CDR3 protein: CASSLEAVSTSPLHF. CDR3 in DNA: TGCGCCAGCAGCTTGGAGGCGGTTAGTACATCACCCCTCCACTTT.

The J gene is TRBJ2-5, the V gene TRBV5-1; 7 nucleotides line up with TRBD1. The J call may be wrong; the DNA end is better matched by TRBJ2-7. The V gene's germline CDR1 is SGHRS and CDR2 YFSETQ. The CDR3 length is 15 residues. The CDR3 DNA sequence: TGCGCCAGCAGCACCTGGACAGGTTCCTCCTACGAGCAGTACTTC. Its translation: CASSTWTGSSYEQYF.

This clone showed up just a few times. This rearrangement joins TRBV5-1 to TRBJ1-4; no reliable D call. The CDR3 is 13 amino acids. Trimming took 4 bases from V and 5 from J, leaving 9 bases between them. Germline CDR1 SGHRS, CDR2 YFSETQ. CDR3 sequence reads: CASSLDLNEKLFF. The CDR3 DNA follows: TGCGCCAGCAGCCTCGATTTGAATGAAAAACTGTTTTTT.

This sequence joins TRBV6-1 and TRBJ2-7; 7 bases agree with TRBD1. Germline CDR1 MNHNS, CDR2 SASEGT. J was trimmed by 3 bases and V by 7 bases; bases with no gene match: 9. This CDR3 comprises 14 residues. CDR3 in DNA: TGTGCCAGCATGCTCCTTGGACAGGTCTACGAGCAGTACTTC. It is translated as CASMLLGQVYEQYF.

The chain is built from TRBV6-1 and TRBJ1-5, with TRBD1 identical over 7 bases. Germline V gene data show CDR1 as MNHNS and CDR2 as SASEGT. The junction had 5 bases not matched to a gene; V was cut back by 9 bases and J by 0 bases. There are 14 residues in the CDR3. The CDR3 region is CASYTGDSNQPQHF. The DNA of the CDR3 is TGTGCCAGTTACACAGGGGATAGCAATCAGCCCCAGCATTTT.

CDR3 sequence (DNA): TGTGCCAGCAGTTCCTCCCCGACCGGCATAAAGGGCTACACCTTC. Its protein is CASSSSPTGIKGYTF. The V gene is TRBV28, the J gene TRBJ1-2; D uncertain. V was clipped by 4 bases and J by 8 bases, with 20 bases between them. The germline V gene has CDR1 MDHEN and CDR2 SYDVKM. CDR3 length: 15 residues.

V is TRBV30 and J is TRBJ2-1; D gene uncertain. The CDR3 has 14 residues. V lost 5 bases to trimming and J lost 0 bases, with 11 bases between them. Germline CDR1 is GTSNPN and CDR2 is SVGIG (reference sequence). CDR3 nucleotide sequence: TGTGCCTGGGCTACGGAATCCTCCTACAATGAGCAGTTCTTC. It encodes CAWATESSYNEQFF.

The rearrangement uses TRBV4-1 and TRBJ2-7; TRBD1 is a possible D gene (6 bases). CDR1 MGHRA and CDR2 YSYEKL come from the germline V gene. The CDR3 length is 17 residues. V was clipped by 1 base and J by 3 bases, with 19 bases between them. The CDR3 nucleotides read TGCGCCAGCAGCCAAGTAATCCCCAGGGGCTCGCTCTACGAGCAGTACTTC. This sequence encodes CASSQVIPRGSLYEQYF.

The chain is built from TRBV15 and TRBJ1-4; D not certain. Germline V lookup: CDR1 LNHNV, CDR2 YYDKDF (reference sequence). Trimming shortened V by 0 bases and J by 1 base, and 6 bases separated the two germline ends. The CDR3 consists of 15 residues. The CDR3 DNA reads as TGTGCCACCAGCAGAGACAGGAAAACTAATGAAAAACTGTTTTTT. Translated, it gives CATSRDRKTNEKLFF.

The chain joins TRBV5-1 to TRBJ2-7; D might be TRBD1 or TRBD2, each matching 7 bases. The V gene lost 4 bases and the J gene lost 3 bases, with 20 bases spanning the gap. This CDR3 is 16 amino acids long. Germline V gives CDR1 SGHRS, CDR2 YFSETQ. The CDR3 sequence: CASSGRDSPFGYEQYF. The CDR3, as DNA: TGCGCCAGCAGCGGGAGGGACAGTCCGTTTGGCTACGAGCAGTACTTC.

The genes are TRBV5-1 and TRBJ2-5; D is undetermined. Trimming cost V 1 base and J 5 bases, with 12 bases left between them. Germline V gives CDR1 SGHRS, CDR2 YFSETQ. This CDR3 contains 14 residues. The CDR3 loop is CASSLSVSVETQYF. CDR3 coding DNA: TGCGCCAGCAGCTTGAGCGTCTCAGTGGAGACCCAGTACTTC.

The rearrangement uses TRBV18 and TRBJ1-3; tentatively, D is TRBD1 (5 bases). CDR3 size: 17 residues. The V gene's germline CDR1 is KGHSH and CDR2 LQKENI. With 2 bases removed from V and 5 bases from J, the gap between germline ends came to 19 bases. The CDR3 is CASSPGTAKGARNTIYF. CDR3 sequence (DNA): TGTGCCAGCTCACCAGGGACGGCAAAGGGAGCCCGAAACACCATATATTTT.